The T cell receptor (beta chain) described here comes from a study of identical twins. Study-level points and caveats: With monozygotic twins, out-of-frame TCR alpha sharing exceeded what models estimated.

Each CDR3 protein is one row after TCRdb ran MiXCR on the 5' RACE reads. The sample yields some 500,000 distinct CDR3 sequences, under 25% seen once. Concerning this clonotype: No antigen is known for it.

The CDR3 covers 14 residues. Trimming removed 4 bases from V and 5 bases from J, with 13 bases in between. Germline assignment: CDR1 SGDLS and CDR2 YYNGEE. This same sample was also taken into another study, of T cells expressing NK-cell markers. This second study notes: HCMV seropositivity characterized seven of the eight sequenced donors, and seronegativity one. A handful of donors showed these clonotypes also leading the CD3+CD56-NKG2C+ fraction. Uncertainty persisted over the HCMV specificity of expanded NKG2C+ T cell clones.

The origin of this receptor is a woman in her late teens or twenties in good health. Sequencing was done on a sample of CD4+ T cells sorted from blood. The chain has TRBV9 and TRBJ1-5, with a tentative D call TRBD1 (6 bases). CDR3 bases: TGTGCCAGCAGCCCTCGGGGGCTAGATCAGCCCCAGCATTTT. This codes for CASSPRGLDQPQHF.